Listed here are 23 T cell receptor beta chains from one sample, sequenced in a study of T cell changes during pregnancy in multiple sclerosis. TCRdb's table, derived via immunoSEQ multiplex PCR, lists solely in-frame clones and lacks some. Among some 120,000 clones listed, approximately 96% were seen once. The specimen comprised peripheral blood, sampled after pregnancy. The origin of the receptors is a female donor with multiple sclerosis, enrolled in a pregnancy study.

The V gene is TRBV10-2, the J gene TRBJ2-3; 8 nucleotides match TRBD2. V was pared by 3 bases and J by 2 bases, with 1 base of the junction left unmatched. The CDR3 is made up of 14 amino acids. In germline, CDR1 is WSHSY, CDR2 SAAADI. The CDR3 DNA reads TGCGCCAGCAGTGAACTAGCGGTCACAGATACGCAGTATTTT. As protein: CASSELAVTDTQYF.

This chain connects TRBV13 to TRBJ2-3; possibly TRBD2 for D (6 bases). V lost 5 bases to trimming and J lost 0 bases, with 15 bases between them. Germline values: CDR1 PRHDT, CDR2 FYEKMQ (reference sequence). The CDR3 consists of 16 residues. This chain's CDR3 is CASSELGTVSTDTQYF. The CDR3 coding sequence is TGTGCCAGCAGCGAACTAGGGACTGTTAGCACAGATACGCAGTATTTT.

This chain connects TRBV5-1 to TRBJ2-5; TRBD1 is a possible D gene (6 bases). The V end lost 0 bases, the J end lost 7 bases, and 13 bases lay between the germline ends. The V gene's germline CDR1 is SGHRS and CDR2 YFSETQ. The CDR3 is 14 residues long. The CDR3 loop reads CASSLDRWDTTQYF. The CDR3 bases are TGCGCCAGCAGCTTGGACAGGTGGGACACGACCCAGTACTTC.

The CDR3 protein is CASSYSSSYTGELFF. CDR3 DNA: TGTGCCAGCAGTTACTCTAGTTCCTACACCGGGGAGCTGTTTTTT. The V and J genes are TRBV6-5 and TRBJ2-2; D gene uncertain. Germline CDR1 is MNHEY and CDR2 is SVGAGI. V lost 0 bases, J lost 3 bases, and 8 bases lay in between. There are 15 residues in the CDR3.

This chain links TRBV10-2 with TRBJ1-1; D might be TRBD1 (5 bases). Trimming pared 8 bases from V and 1 base from J, leaving 8 bases between. CDR3 length: 12 residues. CDR1 and CDR2 from the germline V gene are WSHSY and SAAADI. The CDR3 here is CASLQGNTEAFF. The CDR3 bases are TGCGCCAGCCTTCAGGGGAACACTGAAGCTTTCTTT.

J is TRBJ2-2 and V is TRBV7-8, with D perhaps matching TRBD1 (5 bases). Germline V gene data show CDR1 as SGHVS and CDR2 as FQNEAQ. This CDR3 region has 15 residues. V dropped 3 bases and J dropped 0 bases, with 8 bases sitting between them. The CDR3 loop reads CASSFPGTNTGELFF. The CDR3 DNA sequence: TGTGCCAGCAGCTTCCCAGGGACGAACACCGGGGAGCTGTTTTTT.

J is TRBJ2-1 and V is TRBV9; the match to TRBD2 covers 12 bases. This CDR3 contains 18 residues. After removal of 4 bases from V and 9 bases from J, the junction contained 17 bases not matched to a gene. The germline gives CDR1 SGDLS, CDR2 YYNGEE. This CDR3 reads CASSPGGLAGGPNSEQFF. Here the CDR3 DNA reads TGTGCCAGCAGCCCAGGGGGCCTAGCGGGAGGGCCTAATAGTGAGCAGTTCTTC. The entire variable domain, with the rest obtained from reference TRBV9 and TRBJ2-1, is as follows: DSGVTQTPKHLITATGQRVTLRCSPRSGDLSVYWYQQSLDQGLQFLIQYYNGEERAKGNILERFSAQQFPDLHSELNLSSLELGDSALYFCASSPGGLAGGPNSEQFFGPGTRLTVL.

The chain links TRBV11-3 to TRBJ2-1, with TRBD2 matching 8 bases. With 4 bases clipped from V and 7 bases from J, the junction kept 6 bases outside the gene matches. Germline CDR1 and CDR2: SGHNT and YENEEA. This CDR3 is 14 amino acids long. In DNA form, the CDR3 reads TGTGCCAGCAGCTACCCGGGGGGGGGAAATGAGCAGTTCTTC. This encodes CASSYPGGGNEQFF.

J is TRBJ2-2 and V is TRBV6-5; 9 bases match TRBD2. CDR1 and CDR2 (germline): MNHEY, SVGAGI. The V segment lost 7 bases and the J segment 4 bases; nucleotides outside the gene matches: 7. The CDR3 extends over 15 amino acids. The CDR3 loop is CASTEAGGPTGELFF. The CDR3 nucleotides read TGTGCCAGCACCGAAGCGGGAGGCCCCACCGGGGAGCTGTTTTTT.

CDR3 residues: CAISGSLILADSYEQYF. The CDR3 DNA follows: TGTGCCATCAGTGGCTCATTAATACTAGCGGACTCCTACGAGCAGTACTTC. This chain links TRBV10-3 with TRBJ2-7; 8 bases line up with TRBD2. V gave up 4 bases and J gave up 0 bases; unmatched junction bases: 11. Germline V gives CDR1 ENHRY, CDR2 SYGVKD. The CDR3 spans 17 residues.

This sequence joins TRBV4-1 and TRBJ1-1; D is perhaps TRBD1 (6 bases). CDR3 size: 13 residues. CDR1 is MGHRA, CDR2 YSYEKL, per germline. Trimming cost V 0 bases and J 8 bases, with 10 bases left between them. The CDR3 coding sequence is TGCGCCAGCAGCCAAGAAGGGGGTGGAGAAGCTTTCTTT. Its translation is CASSQEGGGEAFF.

The CDR3 DNA reads TGTGCCAGCAGTTCCGGGAGCAGGACGGCCTCGGGCACCATATATTTT. The encoded protein is CASSSGSRTASGTIYF. The chain is built from TRBV6-5 and TRBJ1-3, with D uncertain. V shed 4 bases and J shed 9 bases, with 22 bases lying between them. The CDR3 length is 16 residues. Germline V CDR1 and CDR2: MNHEY, SVGAGI.

Written as DNA, the CDR3 is TGTGCCAGCAGTCTACAGAAGAATCAGCCCCAGCATTTT. Translating it yields CASSLQKNQPQHF. The genes are TRBV6-6 and TRBJ1-5; unclear D gene. This CDR3 has 13 residues. The germline gives CDR1 MNHNY, CDR2 SVGAGI (reference sequence). V was cut by 5 bases and J by 4 bases, with 9 bases left in between.

This clone was detected only once. CDR3 DNA sequence: TGTGCCACCAGCCATGAACAGGACCACACCGGGGAGCTGTTTTTT. Amino acid sequence: CATSHEQDHTGELFF. The J gene is TRBJ2-2, the V gene TRBV15, with a tentative D call TRBD1 (5 bases). CDR1 is LNHNV, CDR2 YYDKDF, per germline (reference sequence). The CDR3 contains 15 residues. V lost 5 bases and J lost 3, with 13 bases in between.

The chain has TRBV9 and TRBJ2-7; possible D gene TRBD2, 5 bases. V was shortened by 3 bases and J by 1 base, with 11 bases between the two germline ends. Germline loops: CDR1 SGDLS, CDR2 YYNGEE. This CDR3 spans 14 amino acids. In DNA form, the CDR3 reads TGTGCCAGCAGCGCGGCAGGCGGGTCCTACGAGCAGTACTTC. The encoded protein is CASSAAGGSYEQYF.

This chain uses TRBV9 with TRBJ2-5; a weak D match, TRBD2 (5 bases). V was cut by 3 bases and J by 1 base, with 13 bases left in between. The CDR3 covers 15 residues. The germline gives CDR1 SGDLS, CDR2 YYNGEE. The chain's CDR3 is CASSAGAGVQETQYF. The CDR3 DNA is TGTGCCAGCAGCGCTGGCGCCGGGGTCCAAGAGACCCAGTACTTC.

The chain recombines TRBV19 with TRBJ1-1; D is perhaps TRBD1 (5 bases). This CDR3 has 14 amino acids. Germline CDR1 is LNHDA and CDR2 is SQIVND (reference sequence). The germline V and J ends were trimmed by 5 bases and 4 bases, with 14 bases remaining between them. The CDR3 loop is CASSAWGVPTEAFF. CDR3 in DNA: TGTGCCAGTAGTGCTTGGGGGGTCCCCACTGAAGCTTTCTTT.

The genes are TRBV29-1 and TRBJ2-1; weak D call: TRBD1 (7 bases). The V and J ends lost 5 bases and 9 bases respectively, with 20 bases between them. This CDR3 spans 14 amino acids. The germline V gene encodes CDR1 SQVTM and CDR2 ANQGSEA. This CDR3 reads CSVRRGVMGTEQFF. In nucleotides, the CDR3 is TGCAGCGTTCGCAGGGGGGTAATGGGTACTGAGCAGTTCTTC.

J is TRBJ1-2 and V is TRBV11-2, with 7 bases matching TRBD1. V was pared by 4 bases and J by 2 bases, with 7 bases of the junction left unmatched. The CDR3 contains 15 residues. Germline values: CDR1 SGHAT, CDR2 FQNNGV. The chain's CDR3 is CASSSSPGQNYGYTF. The CDR3 nucleotides read TGTGCCAGCAGCTCTAGTCCGGGACAGAACTATGGCTACACCTTC.

This rearrangement joins TRBV19 to TRBJ2-7; 8 bases agree with TRBD1. J gave up 0 bases and V 3 bases, and 1 base lay outside the gene matches. The CDR3 extends over 14 amino acids. The germline V gene has CDR1 LNHDA and CDR2 SQIVND (reference sequence). CDR3 region: CASSMTGASYEQYF. The CDR3 bases are TGTGCCAGTAGTATGACAGGGGCCTCCTACGAGCAGTACTTC.

The V gene is TRBV19, the J gene TRBJ2-3, with 9 positions matching TRBD2. Germline CDR1 reads LNHDA; CDR2 reads SQIVND (reference sequence). The CDR3 contains 19 residues. With V trimmed by 5 bases and J by 1 base, 16 bases remained unmatched. CDR3 residues: CASSGWASGTTLGTDTQYF. In DNA form, the CDR3 reads TGTGCCAGTAGTGGTTGGGCTAGCGGGACTACCCTGGGCACAGATACGCAGTATTTT.

Turning to this clone: Germline is not matched at one junction end, which may reflect a read error. This chain uses TRBV4-2 with TRBJ2-7; 10 bases match TRBD2. The CDR3 runs to 16 residues. Germline V CDR1 and CDR2: LGHNA, YNFKEQ. The CDR3 bases are TGTGCCAACAGCCAAGAGGGAACTAGCGGGATTCACGAGCAGTACTTC. Protein sequence: CANSQEGTSGIHEQYF.

The V and J genes are TRBV5-1 and TRBJ2-7, with TRBD2 identical over 12 bases. Per germline, CDR1 SGHRS and CDR2 YFSETQ. V was clipped by 4 bases and J by 2 bases; unmatched bases: 4. The CDR3 loop spans 15 amino acids. CDR3 sequence: CASSSGLAGTYEQYF. DNA of the CDR3: TGCGCCAGCAGCAGCGGACTAGCGGGGACCTACGAGCAGTACTTC.